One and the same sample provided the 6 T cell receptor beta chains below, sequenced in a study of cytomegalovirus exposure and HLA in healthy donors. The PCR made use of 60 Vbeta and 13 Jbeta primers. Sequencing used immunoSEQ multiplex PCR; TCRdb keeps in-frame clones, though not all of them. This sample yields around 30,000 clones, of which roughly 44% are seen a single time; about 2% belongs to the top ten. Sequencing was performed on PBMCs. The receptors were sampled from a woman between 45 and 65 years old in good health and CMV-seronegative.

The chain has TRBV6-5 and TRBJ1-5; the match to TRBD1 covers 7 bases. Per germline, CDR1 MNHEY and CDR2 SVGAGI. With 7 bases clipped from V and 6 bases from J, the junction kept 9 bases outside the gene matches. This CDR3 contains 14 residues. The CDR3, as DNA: TGTGCCAGCACGGTCCGAGGGGGCAGTCAGCCCCAGCATTTT. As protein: CASTVRGGSQPQHF.

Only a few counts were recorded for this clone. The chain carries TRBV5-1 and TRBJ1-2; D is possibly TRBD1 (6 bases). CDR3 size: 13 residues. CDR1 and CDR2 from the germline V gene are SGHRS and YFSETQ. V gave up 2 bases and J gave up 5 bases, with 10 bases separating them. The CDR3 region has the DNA TGCGCCAGCAGCTTAACAGGGCAGTATGGCTACACCTTC. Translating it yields CASSLTGQYGYTF.

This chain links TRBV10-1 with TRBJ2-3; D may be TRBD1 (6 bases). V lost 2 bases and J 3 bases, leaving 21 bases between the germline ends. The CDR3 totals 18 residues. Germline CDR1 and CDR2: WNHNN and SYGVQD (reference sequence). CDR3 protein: CASSERRQVNSGTDTQYF. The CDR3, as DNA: TGCGCCAGCAGTGAGCGCCGACAGGTCAATTCGGGGACAGATACGCAGTATTTT.

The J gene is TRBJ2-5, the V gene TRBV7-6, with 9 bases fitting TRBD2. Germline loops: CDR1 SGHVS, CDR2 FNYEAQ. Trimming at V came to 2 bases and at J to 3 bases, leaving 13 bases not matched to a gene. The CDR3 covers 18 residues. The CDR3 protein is CASSLLYVGSGGEETQYF. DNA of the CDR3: TGTGCCAGCAGCTTACTCTACGTTGGTAGCGGGGGCGAAGAGACCCAGTACTTC.

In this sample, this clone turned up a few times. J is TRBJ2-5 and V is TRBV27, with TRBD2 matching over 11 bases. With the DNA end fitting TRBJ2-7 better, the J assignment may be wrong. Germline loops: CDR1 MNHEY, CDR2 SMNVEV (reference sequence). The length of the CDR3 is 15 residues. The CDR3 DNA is TGTGCCAGCAGTACCCGACTAGCGGGGTTCTACGAGCAGTACTTC. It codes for CASSTRLAGFYEQYF.

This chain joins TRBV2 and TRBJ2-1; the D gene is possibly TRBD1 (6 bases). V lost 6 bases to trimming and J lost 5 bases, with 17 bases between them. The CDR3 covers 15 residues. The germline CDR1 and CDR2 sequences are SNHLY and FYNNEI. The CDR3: CASRPLMDRHNEQFF. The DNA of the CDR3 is TGTGCCAGCAGGCCACTAATGGACAGACACAATGAGCAGTTCTTC.